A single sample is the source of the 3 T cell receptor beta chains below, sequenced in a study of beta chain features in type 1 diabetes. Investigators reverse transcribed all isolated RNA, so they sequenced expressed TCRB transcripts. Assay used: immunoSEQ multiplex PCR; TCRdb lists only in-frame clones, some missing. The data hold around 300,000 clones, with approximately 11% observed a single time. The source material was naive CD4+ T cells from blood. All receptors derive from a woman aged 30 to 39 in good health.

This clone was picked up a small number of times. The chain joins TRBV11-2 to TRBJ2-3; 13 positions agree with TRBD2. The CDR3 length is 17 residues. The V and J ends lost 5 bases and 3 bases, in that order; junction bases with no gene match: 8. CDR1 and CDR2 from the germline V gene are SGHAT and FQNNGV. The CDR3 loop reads CASSPGTSGMGTDTQYF. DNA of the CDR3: TGTGCCAGCAGCCCGGGGACTAGCGGGATGGGGACAGATACGCAGTATTTT.

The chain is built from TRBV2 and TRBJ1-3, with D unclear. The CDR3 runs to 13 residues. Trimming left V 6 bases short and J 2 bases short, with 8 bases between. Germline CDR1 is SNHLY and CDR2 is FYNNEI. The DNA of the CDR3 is TGTGCCAGCAGGCGGGAGGCTGGAAACACCATATATTTT. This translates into CASRREAGNTIYF.

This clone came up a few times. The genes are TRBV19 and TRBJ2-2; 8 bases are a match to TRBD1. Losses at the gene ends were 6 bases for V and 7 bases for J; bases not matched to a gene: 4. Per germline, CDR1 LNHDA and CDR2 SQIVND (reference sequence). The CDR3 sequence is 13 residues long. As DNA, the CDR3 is TGTGCCAGTAGCGACAGGGGTGACGGGGAGCTGTTTTTT. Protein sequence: CASSDRGDGELFF. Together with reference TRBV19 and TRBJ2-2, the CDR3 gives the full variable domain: DGGITQSPKYLFRKEGQNVTLSCEQNLNHDAMYWYRQDPGQGLRLIYYSQIVNDFQKGDIAEGYSVSREKKESFPLTVTSAQKNPTAFYLCASSDRGDGELFFGEGSRLTVL.